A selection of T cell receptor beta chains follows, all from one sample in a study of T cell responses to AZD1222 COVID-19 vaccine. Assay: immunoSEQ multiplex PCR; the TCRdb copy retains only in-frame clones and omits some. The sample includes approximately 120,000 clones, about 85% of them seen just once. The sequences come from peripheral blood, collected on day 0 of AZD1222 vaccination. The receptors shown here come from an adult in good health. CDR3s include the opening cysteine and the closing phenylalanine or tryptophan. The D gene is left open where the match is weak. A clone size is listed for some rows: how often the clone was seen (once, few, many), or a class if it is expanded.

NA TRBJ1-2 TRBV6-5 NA CASSPGDPYGYTF TGTGCCAGCAGTCCAGGGGATCCCTATGGCTACACCTTC
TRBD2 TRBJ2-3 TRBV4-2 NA CASSTLAGPSTDTQYF TGTGCCAGCAGCACACTAGCGGGGCCAAGCACAGATACGCAGTATTTT
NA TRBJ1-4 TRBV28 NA CASSTPGSNEKLFF TGTGCCAGCAGTACCCCGGGCTCGAATGAAAAACTGTTTTTT
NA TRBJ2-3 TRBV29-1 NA CSVEVQRTALIDTQYF TGCAGCGTTGAGGTACAGCGGACCGCTTTGATAGATACGCAGTATTTT
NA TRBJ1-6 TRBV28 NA CASFAQTVVHSPLHF TGTGCCAGCTTTGCACAGACAGTAGTACATTCACCCCTCCACTTT
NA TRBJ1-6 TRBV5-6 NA CASSSRVSHSPLHF TGTGCCAGCAGCTCCAGGGTATCCCATTCACCCCTCCACTTT
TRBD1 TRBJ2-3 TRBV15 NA CATSRAGTGTDTDTQYF TGTGCCACCAGCAGAGCCGGGACAGGGACAGACACAGATACGCAGTATTTT
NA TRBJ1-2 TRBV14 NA CASSQVRGDYGYTF TGTGCCAGCAGCCAAGTTCGGGGGGACTATGGCTACACCTTC
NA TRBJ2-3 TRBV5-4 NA CASSPGAGLDTQYF TGTGCCAGCAGCCCGGGGGCAGGGTTAGATACGCAGTATTTT
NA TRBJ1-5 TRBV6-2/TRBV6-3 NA CASSSLVLNQPQHF TGTGCCAGCAGTTCGTTGGTACTCAATCAGCCCCAGCATTTT
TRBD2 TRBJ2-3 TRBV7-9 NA CASSAASGSPTDTQYF TGTGCCAGCAGCGCGGCTAGCGGGAGCCCCACAGATACGCAGTATTTT
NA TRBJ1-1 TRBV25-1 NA CASSIHTNTEAFF TGTGCCAGCAGTATACATACGAACACTGAAGCTTTCTTT
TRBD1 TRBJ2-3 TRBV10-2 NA CASSRDRVTDTQYF TGCGCCAGCTCCAGGGACAGGGTCACAGATACGCAGTATTTT
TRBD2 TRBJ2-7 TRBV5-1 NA CASSFDGTSGGYEQYF TGCGCCAGCAGCTTTGACGGGACTAGCGGGGGATACGAGCAGTACTTC
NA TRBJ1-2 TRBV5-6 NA CASSPSGTYGYTF TGTGCCAGCAGCCCATCAGGGACCTATGGCTACACCTTC
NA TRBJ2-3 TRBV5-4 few CASSLANTQYF TGTGCCAGCAGCTTGGCCAATACGCAGTATTTT
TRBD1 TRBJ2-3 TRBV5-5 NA CASSDPTGGGLDTQYF TGTGCCAGCAGCGACCCTACAGGGGGCGGTTTAGATACGCAGTATTTT
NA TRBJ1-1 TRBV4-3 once CASSPAPNTEAFF TGCGCCAGCAGTCCGGCACCGAACACTGAAGCTTTCTTT
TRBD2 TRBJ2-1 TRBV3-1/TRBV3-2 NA CASSHGRTSGLDEQFF TGTGCCAGCAGCCACGGCCGGACTAGCGGTCTTGATGAGCAGTTCTTC
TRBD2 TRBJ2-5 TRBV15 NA CATSRGTSGGAVFGRETQYF TGTGCCACCAGCAGAGGGACTAGCGGGGGGGCCGTGTTTGGTAGAGAGACCCAGTACTTC
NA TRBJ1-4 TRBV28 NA CASIGGGGEKLFF TGTGCCAGCATTGGCGGAGGTGGTGAAAAACTGTTTTTT
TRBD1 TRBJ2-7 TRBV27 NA CASSSGQGYEQYF TGTGCCAGCAGTTCAGGACAGGGGTACGAGCAGTACTTC